This is a list of T cell receptor beta chains from one sample in a study of vaccination effects on CD4 cells after COVID-19. Here immunoSEQ multiplex PCR was the method, and the copy in TCRdb shows in-frame clones only, minus some. The table has fewer than 75,000 clones, approximately 79% seen once; the top ten hold under 2.5%. No antigens are known for them. The specimen was CD4+ T cells from PBMCs cultured without peptide, collected after COVID-19 vaccination. The receptors come from a human donor who received a COVID-19 vaccine. Both conserved end residues are part of each CDR3. D genes are given only for firm matches. Only some rows state a clone size, as once, few, many or a class for expanded clones.

v_gene: TRBV5-8
j_gene: TRBJ2-5
d_gene: NA
abundance: NA
CDR3aa: CASSFEGRGQETQYF
CDR3nt: TGTGCCAGCAGCTTTGAGGGTCGAGGCCAAGAGACCCAGTACTTC

v_gene: TRBV12-5
j_gene: TRBJ2-5
d_gene: TRBD2
abundance: NA
CDR3aa: CASALLAGQETQYF
CDR3nt: TGTGCTAGTGCCTTACTAGCGGGCCAAGAGACCCAGTACTTC

v_gene: TRBV5-1
j_gene: TRBJ1-1
d_gene: NA
abundance: NA
CDR3aa: CASSLGGQGTEAFF
CDR3nt: TGCGCCAGCAGCTTAGGGGGACAAGGCACTGAAGCTTTCTTT

v_gene: TRBV5-1
j_gene: TRBJ2-1
d_gene: TRBD1
abundance: NA
CDR3aa: CASTTPGQGNLEQFF
CDR3nt: TGCGCCAGCACCACTCCGGGACAGGGGAACCTTGAGCAGTTCTTC

v_gene: TRBV10-1
j_gene: TRBJ2-1
d_gene: TRBD2
abundance: NA
CDR3aa: CASSEKRSSGAWEQFF
CDR3nt: TGCGCCAGCAGTGAGAAGCGGTCTAGCGGGGCATGGGAGCAGTTCTTC

v_gene: TRBV6-5
j_gene: TRBJ1-6
d_gene: NA
abundance: NA
CDR3aa: CAAAGGGTNSPLHF
CDR3nt: TGTGCCGCCGCCGGGGGGGGGACAAATTCACCCCTCCACTTT

v_gene: TRBV13
j_gene: TRBJ1-4
d_gene: TRBD1
abundance: NA
CDR3aa: CASSLNTGGNEKLFF
CDR3nt: TGTGCCAGCAGCTTAAACACAGGGGGTAATGAAAAACTGTTTTTT

v_gene: TRBV7-2
j_gene: TRBJ1-3
d_gene: NA
abundance: NA
CDR3aa: CASSLRAGTIYF
CDR3nt: TGTGCCAGCAGCTTAAGGGCCGGGACCATATATTTT

v_gene: TRBV6-2/TRBV6-3
j_gene: TRBJ1-5
d_gene: NA
abundance: NA
CDR3aa: CASSYYSTSNQPQHF
CDR3nt: TGTGCCAGCAGTTACTACAGCACTAGCAATCAGCCCCAGCATTTT

v_gene: TRBV4-2
j_gene: TRBJ2-1
d_gene: TRBD2
abundance: few
CDR3aa: CASSQRTSTYNEQFF
CDR3nt: TGTGCCAGCAGCCAGCGGACTAGCACCTACAATGAGCAGTTCTTC

v_gene: TRBV7-2
j_gene: TRBJ2-1
d_gene: NA
abundance: NA
CDR3aa: CASSRRGGASNEQFF
CDR3nt: TGTGCCAGCAGCCGGAGGGGGGGGGCAAGTAATGAGCAGTTCTTC

v_gene: TRBV2
j_gene: TRBJ1-3
d_gene: NA
abundance: NA
CDR3aa: CASGRDSGNTIYF
CDR3nt: TGTGCCAGCGGCAGAGACTCTGGAAACACCATATATTTT

v_gene: TRBV5-1
j_gene: TRBJ1-1
d_gene: NA
abundance: NA
CDR3aa: CASSPATGGTEAFF
CDR3nt: TGCGCCAGCAGCCCCGCTACAGGAGGGACTGAAGCTTTCTTT

v_gene: TRBV6-5
j_gene: TRBJ2-1
d_gene: NA
abundance: NA
CDR3aa: CASVLGGTYNEQFF
CDR3nt: TGTGCCAGCGTACTGGGGGGCACCTACAATGAGCAGTTCTTC